This T cell receptor beta chain came from a study of cytomegalovirus exposure and HLA in healthy donors. The CDR3 covers 14 residues. The germline V gene has CDR1 LGHNA and CDR2 YNFKEQ. Between the trimmed V and J ends, which lost 0 bases and 6 bases, there was a span of 11 bases. Overall study findings and caveats: Cytomegalovirus association was assigned to approximately 180 TCR beta chains. Productive rates of about 90% or about 30% were seen for most TCR beta V segments in an earlier analysis.

The PCR used 60 Vbeta and 13 Jbeta primers. Sequencing used immunoSEQ multiplex PCR; TCRdb keeps in-frame clones, though not all of them. This table has 150,000 to 200,000 clones, 75% to 80% appearing once. At collection, donors were nominally healthy, but unrecorded immune exposures were probable. This clone was seen a handful of times. Its target is unknown. The sequenced sample was PBMCs. The TCR originated in a woman aged 25 to 39 in good health and CMV-seropositive. The chain is built from TRBV4-2 and TRBJ1-2; TRBD1 might be the D (5 bases). In DNA, the CDR3 is TGTGCCAGCAGCCAAGAACGACAGACCGATGGCTACACCTTC. This gives the protein CASSQERQTDGYTF.